This T cell receptor beta chain was captured by sequencing in a study of OX40 agonist ivuxolimab in advanced cancers. Generated by immunoSEQ multiplex PCR, the TCRdb table keeps only in-frame clones and is missing some. The sample shows about 50,000 clones, approximately 79% of them seen only once. The V end was cut by 0 bases, the J end by 5 bases, with 10 bases between. Germline values: CDR1 GTSNPN, CDR2 SVGIG (reference sequence). The CDR3 runs to 13 residues. The material sequenced was CD4+ or CD8+ T cells sorted from blood, taken in a trial of the OX40 agonist ivuxolimab. This clonotype was sampled from an adult with an advanced solid tumor such as melanoma, head and neck, liver or kidney cancer. V is TRBV30 and J is TRBJ2-5; possibly TRBD1 or TRBD2 for D (5 bases each). The CDR3, as DNA: TGTGCCTGGAGTGTACGGGGCGGGGAGACCCAGTACTTC. As protein: CAWSVRGGETQYF.